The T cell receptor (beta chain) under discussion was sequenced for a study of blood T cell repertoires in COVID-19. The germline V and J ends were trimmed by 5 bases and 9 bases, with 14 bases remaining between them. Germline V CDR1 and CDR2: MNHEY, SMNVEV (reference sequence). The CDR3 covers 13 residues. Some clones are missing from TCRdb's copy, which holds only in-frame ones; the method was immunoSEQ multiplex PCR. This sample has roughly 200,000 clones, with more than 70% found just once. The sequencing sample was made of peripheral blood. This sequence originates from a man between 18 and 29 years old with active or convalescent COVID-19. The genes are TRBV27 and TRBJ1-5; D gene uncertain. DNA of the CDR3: TGTGCCAGCAGTCTGGACTTATATTGGCCCCAGCATTTT. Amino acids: CASSLDLYWPQHF.